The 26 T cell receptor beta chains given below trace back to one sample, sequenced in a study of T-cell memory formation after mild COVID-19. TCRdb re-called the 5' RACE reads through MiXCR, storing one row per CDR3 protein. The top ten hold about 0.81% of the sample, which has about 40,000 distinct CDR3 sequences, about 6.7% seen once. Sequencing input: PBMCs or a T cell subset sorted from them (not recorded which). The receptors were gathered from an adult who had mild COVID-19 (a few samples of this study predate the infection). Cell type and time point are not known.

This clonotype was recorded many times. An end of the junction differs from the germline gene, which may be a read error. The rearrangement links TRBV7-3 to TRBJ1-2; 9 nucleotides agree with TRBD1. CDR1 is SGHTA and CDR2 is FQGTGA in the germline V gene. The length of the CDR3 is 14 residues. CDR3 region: CASSLTGGDDGYTF. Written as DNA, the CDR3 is TGTGCCAGCAGCCTAACAGGGGGCGACGATGGCTACACCTTC.

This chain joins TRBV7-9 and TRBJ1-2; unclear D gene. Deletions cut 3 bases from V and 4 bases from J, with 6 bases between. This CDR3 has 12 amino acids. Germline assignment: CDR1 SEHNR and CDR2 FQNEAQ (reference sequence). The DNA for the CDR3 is TGTGCCAGCAGCTTGGAGCCCTATGGCTACACCTTC. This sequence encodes CASSLEPYGYTF.

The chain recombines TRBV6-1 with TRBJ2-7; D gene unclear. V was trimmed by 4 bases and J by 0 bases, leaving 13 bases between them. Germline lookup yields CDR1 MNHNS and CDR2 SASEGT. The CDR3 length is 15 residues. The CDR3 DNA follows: TGTGCCAGCAGTGCCTTCGTCCGTCCCTCCTACGAGCAGTACTTC. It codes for CASSAFVRPSYEQYF.

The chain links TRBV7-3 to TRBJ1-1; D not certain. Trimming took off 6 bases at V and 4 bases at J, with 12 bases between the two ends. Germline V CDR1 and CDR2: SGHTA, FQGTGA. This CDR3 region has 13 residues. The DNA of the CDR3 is TGTGCCAGCAGTCTCGGACCGAGCACTGAAGCTTTCTTT. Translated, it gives CASSLGPSTEAFF.

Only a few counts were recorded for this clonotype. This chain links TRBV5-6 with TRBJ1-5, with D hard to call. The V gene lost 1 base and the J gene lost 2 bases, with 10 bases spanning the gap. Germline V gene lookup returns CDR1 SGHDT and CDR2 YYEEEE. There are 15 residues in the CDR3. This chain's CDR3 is CASSLLGIGNQPQHF. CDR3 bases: TGTGCCAGCAGCTTGTTGGGGATCGGCAATCAGCCCCAGCATTTT.

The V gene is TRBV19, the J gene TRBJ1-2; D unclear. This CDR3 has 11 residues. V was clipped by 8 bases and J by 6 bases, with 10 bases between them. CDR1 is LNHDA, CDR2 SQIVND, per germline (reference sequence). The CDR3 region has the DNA TGTGCCAGTCCGAGGGCGGATGGCTACACCTTC. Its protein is CASPRADGYTF. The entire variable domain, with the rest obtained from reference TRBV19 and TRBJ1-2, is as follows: DGGITQSPKYLFRKEGQNVTLSCEQNLNHDAMYWYRQDPGQGLRLIYYSQIVNDFQKGDIAEGYSVSREKKESFPLTVTSAQKNPTAFYLCASPRADGYTFGSGTRLTVV.

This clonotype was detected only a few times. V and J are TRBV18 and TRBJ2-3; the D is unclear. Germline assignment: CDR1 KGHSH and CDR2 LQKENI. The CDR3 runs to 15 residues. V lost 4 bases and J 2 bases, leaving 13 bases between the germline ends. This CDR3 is CASSHSQPDTDTQYF. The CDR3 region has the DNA TGTGCCAGCTCACACAGCCAGCCCGACACAGATACGCAGTATTTT.

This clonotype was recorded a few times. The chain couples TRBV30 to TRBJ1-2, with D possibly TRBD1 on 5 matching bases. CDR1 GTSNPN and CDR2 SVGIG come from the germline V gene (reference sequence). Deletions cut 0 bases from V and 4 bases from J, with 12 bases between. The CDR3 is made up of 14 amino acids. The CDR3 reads CAWSVLGEAYGYTF. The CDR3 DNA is TGTGCCTGGAGTGTTTTGGGGGAGGCCTATGGCTACACCTTC.

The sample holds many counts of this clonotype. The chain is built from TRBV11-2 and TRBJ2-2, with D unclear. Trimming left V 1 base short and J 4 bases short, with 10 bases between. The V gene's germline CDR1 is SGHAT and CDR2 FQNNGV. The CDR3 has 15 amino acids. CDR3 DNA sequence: TGTGCCAGCAGCTTAGCCCGCTTTGTCACCGGGGAGCTGTTTTTT. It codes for CASSLARFVTGELFF.

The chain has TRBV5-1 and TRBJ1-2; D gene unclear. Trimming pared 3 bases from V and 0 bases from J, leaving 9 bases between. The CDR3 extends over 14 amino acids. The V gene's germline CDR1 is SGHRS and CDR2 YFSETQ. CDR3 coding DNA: TGCGCCAGCAGCTCTCTGGAGCCTAACTATGGCTACACCTTC. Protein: CASSSLEPNYGYTF.

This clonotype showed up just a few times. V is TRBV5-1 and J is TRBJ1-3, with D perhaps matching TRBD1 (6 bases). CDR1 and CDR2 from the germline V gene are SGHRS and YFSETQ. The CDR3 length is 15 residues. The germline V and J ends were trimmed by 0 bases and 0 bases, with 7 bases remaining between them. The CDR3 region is CASSLEQGSGNTIYF. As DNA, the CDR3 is TGCGCCAGCAGCTTGGAACAGGGCTCTGGAAACACCATATATTTT.

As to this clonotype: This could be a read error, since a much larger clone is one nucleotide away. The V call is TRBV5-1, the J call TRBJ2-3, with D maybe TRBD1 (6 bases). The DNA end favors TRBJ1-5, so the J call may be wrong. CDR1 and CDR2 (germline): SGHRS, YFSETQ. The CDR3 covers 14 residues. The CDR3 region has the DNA TGCGCCAGCAGCCCCAGGGGAGCCACAGATACGCAGCATTTT. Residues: CASSPRGATDTQHF.

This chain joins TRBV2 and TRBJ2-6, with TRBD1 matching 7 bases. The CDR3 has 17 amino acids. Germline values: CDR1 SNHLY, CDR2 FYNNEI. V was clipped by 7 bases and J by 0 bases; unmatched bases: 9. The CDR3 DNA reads TGTGCCAGCACCTACCCTGGGACAGACTCTGGGGCCAACGTCCTGACTTTC. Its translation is CASTYPGTDSGANVLTF.

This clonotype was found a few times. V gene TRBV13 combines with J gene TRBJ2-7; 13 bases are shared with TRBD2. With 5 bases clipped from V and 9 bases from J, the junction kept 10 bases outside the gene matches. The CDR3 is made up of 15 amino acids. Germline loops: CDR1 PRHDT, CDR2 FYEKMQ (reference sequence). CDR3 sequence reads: CASSTRTSGRIGQYF. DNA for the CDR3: TGTGCCAGCAGCACCAGGACTAGCGGGAGAATTGGGCAGTACTTC. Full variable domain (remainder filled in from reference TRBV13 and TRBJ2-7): AAGVIQSPRHLIKEKRETATLKCYPIPRHDTVYWYQQGPGQDPQFLISFYEKMQSDKGSIPDRFSAQQFSDYHSELNMSSLELGDSALYFCASSTRTSGRIGQYFGPGTRLTVT.

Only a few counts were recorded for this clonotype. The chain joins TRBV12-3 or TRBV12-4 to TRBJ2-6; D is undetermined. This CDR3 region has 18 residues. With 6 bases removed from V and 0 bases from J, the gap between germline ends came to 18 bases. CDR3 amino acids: CASSPHRTASSGANVLTF. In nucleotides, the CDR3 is TGTGCCAGCAGCCCACACCGAACAGCTAGCTCTGGGGCCAACGTCCTGACTTTC.

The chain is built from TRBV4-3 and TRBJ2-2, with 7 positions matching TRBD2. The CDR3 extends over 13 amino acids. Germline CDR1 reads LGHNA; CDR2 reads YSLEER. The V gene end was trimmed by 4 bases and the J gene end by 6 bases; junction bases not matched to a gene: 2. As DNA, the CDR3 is TGCGCCAGCAGCCGGACTAGAGCCGGGGAGCTGTTTTTT. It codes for CASSRTRAGELFF.

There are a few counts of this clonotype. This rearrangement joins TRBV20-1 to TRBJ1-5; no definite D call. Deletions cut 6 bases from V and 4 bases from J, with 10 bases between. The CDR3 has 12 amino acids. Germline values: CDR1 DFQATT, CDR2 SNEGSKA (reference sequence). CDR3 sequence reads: CSARTNNQPQHF. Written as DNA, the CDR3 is TGCAGTGCCCGGACTAATAATCAGCCCCAGCATTTT.

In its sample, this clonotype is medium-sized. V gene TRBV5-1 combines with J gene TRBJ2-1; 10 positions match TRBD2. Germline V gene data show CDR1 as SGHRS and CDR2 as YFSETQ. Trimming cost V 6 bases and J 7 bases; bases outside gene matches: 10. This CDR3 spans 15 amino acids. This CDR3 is CASTPLAGVENEQFF. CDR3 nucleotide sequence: TGCGCCAGCACCCCGCTAGCGGGGGTAGAAAATGAGCAGTTCTTC.

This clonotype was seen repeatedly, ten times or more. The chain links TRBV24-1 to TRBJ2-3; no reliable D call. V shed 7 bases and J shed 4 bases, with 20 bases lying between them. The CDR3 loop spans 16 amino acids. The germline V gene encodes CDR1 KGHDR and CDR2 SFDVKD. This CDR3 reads CATSPLGLGEADTQYF. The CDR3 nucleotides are TGTGCCACCAGCCCCCTGGGGTTAGGCGAGGCAGATACGCAGTATTTT.

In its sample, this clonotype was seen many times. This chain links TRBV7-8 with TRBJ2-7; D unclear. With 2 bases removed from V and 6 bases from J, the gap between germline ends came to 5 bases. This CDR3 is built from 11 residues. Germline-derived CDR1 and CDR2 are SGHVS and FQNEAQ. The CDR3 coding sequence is TGTGCCAGCAGCTTATCCCGCGAGCAGTACTTC. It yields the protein CASSLSREQYF. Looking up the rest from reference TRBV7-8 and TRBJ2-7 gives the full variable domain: GAGVSQSPRYKVAKRGQDVALRCDPISGHVSLFWYQQALGQGPEFLTYFQNEAQLDKSGLPSDRFFAERPEGSVSTLKIQRTQQEDSAVYLCASSLSREQYFGPGTRLTVT.

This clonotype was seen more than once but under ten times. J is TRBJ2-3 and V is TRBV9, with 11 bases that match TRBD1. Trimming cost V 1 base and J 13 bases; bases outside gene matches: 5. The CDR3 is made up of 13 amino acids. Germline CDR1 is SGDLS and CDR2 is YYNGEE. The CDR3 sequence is CASSVSPGQGEYF. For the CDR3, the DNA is TGTGCCAGCAGCGTAAGCCCGGGACAGGGGGAGTATTTT.

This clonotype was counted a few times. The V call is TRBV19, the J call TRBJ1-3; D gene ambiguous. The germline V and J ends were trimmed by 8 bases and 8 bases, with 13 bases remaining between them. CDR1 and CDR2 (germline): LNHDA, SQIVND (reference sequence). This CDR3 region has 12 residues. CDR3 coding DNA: TGTGCCAGTCGAAGCCTAGAGGACACCATATATTTT. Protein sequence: CASRSLEDTIYF.

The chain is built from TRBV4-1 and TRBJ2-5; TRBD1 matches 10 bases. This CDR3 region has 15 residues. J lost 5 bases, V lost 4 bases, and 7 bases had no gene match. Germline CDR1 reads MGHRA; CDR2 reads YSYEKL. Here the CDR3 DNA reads TGCGCCAGCAGCCCCAGGGGGGGACAGGGGGAGACCCAGTACTTC. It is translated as CASSPRGGQGETQYF.

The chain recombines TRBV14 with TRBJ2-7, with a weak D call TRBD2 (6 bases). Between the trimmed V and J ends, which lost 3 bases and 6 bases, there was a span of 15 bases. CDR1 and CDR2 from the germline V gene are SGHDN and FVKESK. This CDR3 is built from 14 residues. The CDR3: CASSHSTVGGEQYF. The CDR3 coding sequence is TGTGCCAGCAGCCACTCAACCGTGGGGGGCGAGCAGTACTTC. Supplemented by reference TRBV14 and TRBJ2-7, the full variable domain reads EAGVTQFPSHSVIEKGQTVTLRCDPISGHDNLYWYRRVMGKEIKFLLHFVKESKQDESGMPNNRFLAERTGGTYSTLKVQPAELEDSGVYFCASSHSTVGGEQYFGPGTRLTVT.

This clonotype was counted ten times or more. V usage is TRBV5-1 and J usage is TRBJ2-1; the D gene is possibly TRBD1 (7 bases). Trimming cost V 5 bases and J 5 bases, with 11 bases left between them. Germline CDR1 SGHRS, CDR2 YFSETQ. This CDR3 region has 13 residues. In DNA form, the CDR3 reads TGCGCCAGCAGTCCAGGGGGGAACAATGAGCAGTTCTTC. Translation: CASSPGGNNEQFF.

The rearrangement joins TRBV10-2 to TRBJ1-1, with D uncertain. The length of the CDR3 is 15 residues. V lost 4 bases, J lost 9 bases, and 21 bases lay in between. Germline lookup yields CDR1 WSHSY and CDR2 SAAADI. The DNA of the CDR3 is TGCGCCAGCAGTGGAGAAGAGAAGGGTTTACCTCAAGCTTTCTTT. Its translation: CASSGEEKGLPQAFF.